This T cell receptor beta chain was documented in a study of T cell repertoires in cytomegalovirus infection. General observations from the study: Carriers of CMV and the relevant HLA type were discriminated by public TCR beta frequency.

V shed 8 bases and J shed 7 bases, with 11 bases lying between them. The CDR3 sequence is 11 residues long. Germline V CDR1 and CDR2: WSHSY, SAAADI. Remarks on this clonotype: The antigen remains undetermined.

TCRdb re-called the reads with MiXCR, one entry per CDR3 protein. The sample yields 70,000 or so distinct CDR3 sequences, 25% to 30% seen once. Material: CD8+ T cells from cultured PBMCs, obtained from culture after CMV antigen stimulation. This sequence joins TRBV10-2 and TRBJ1-1; weak D call: TRBD1 (5 bases). This TCR was sampled from a human donor in good health (CMV status not recorded). Some clones in this sample may be carry-over from other donors' samples. CDR3 DNA sequence: TGCGCCAGCGGGGGTTCTATTGAAGCTTTCTTT. Amino acid sequence: CASGGSIEAFF.